This T cell receptor beta chain was captured by sequencing in a study of T cell responses to AZD1222 COVID-19 vaccine. Study-wide findings and caveats: Vaccine-related CD4 TCRs covered spike, predominating at 160-218 and 743-854. White British people made up most donors, females outnumbered males, and clonal diversity was possibly underestimated. Spike-specific TCR breadth and depth grew following two AZD1222 doses. Baseline seropositives among AZD1222 recipients totaled only six or seven.

Regarding this clone: Its antigen is not identified.

There are 14 residues in the CDR3. V gave up 4 bases and J gave up 4 bases; unmatched junction bases: 6. Germline V CDR1 and CDR2: SGHRS, YFSETQ. Using immunoSEQ multiplex PCR, the repertoire was profiled, and TCRdb retains in-frame clones only, with some absent. The table lists about 94,000 clones, approximately 88% of them singletons. This specimen consisted of peripheral blood, obtained 28 days after the second AZD1222 dose. The TCR originated in an adult who received the AZD1222 COVID-19 vaccine. The chain uses TRBV5-1 and TRBJ1-2; 8 nucleotides align to TRBD1. This chain's CDR3 is CASSLGQGAYGYTF. DNA of the CDR3: TGCGCCAGCAGCCTTGGACAGGGTGCCTATGGCTACACCTTC.